This T cell receptor beta chain was captured in a study of long-term antiretroviral therapy in people with HIV (dated by TCRdb to the early 2020s). With regard to the full study: The earliest samples were collected roughly a decade before the 2015 WHO recommendation for immediate ART, at a time when ART was usually postponed until CD4 counts fell. No cross-contamination during QIAcube processing turned up in test extractions that ran a monoclonal T-cell line alongside about 30 polyclonal samples. This retrospective serial study examined whether starting ART and sustained HIV suppression were associated with changes in the composition and diversity of the TRB repertoire in peripheral blood. A total of approximately 200 cryopreserved PBMC samples came from around 30 adults with confirmed HIV infection and were collected serially over a mean of roughly 6 years (range 1-12). Among the roughly 30 participants with HIV, about a dozen were female.

Study-wide findings and limitations: Samples dated from the mid-2000s to the late 2010s, and the ART regimens used may be less effective than current ones. Because PBMC availability was limited, only the TCR beta chain was sequenced, with no alpha chain pairing. HIV repertoires had narrower CDR3 length ranges than controls, and the network structure suggested an antigen-experienced repertoire that shifted only slightly toward naive after ART. Because pre-ART samples had limited cell numbers, profiling was done on unsorted PBMC rather than on sorted CD4+ and CD8+ T cells. Inferences about post-ART repertoire changes were limited because no data were available on ART adherence, viral resistance or therapy changes. A significant increase in TRB diversity was found to be associated with ART initiation, although TRB diversity was observed to remain significantly below that of transplant donor controls even after long-term ART. Expanded TRB clones identified before ART initiation dominated the repertoire at all time points, although this dominance fluctuated and declined in many PLHIV after ART.

To note about this clone: Its antigen is currently not known. No base-level quality is on record; no much larger clone is a single base apart.

To be included, a participant needed at least one PBMC sample from before ART initiation plus at least two post-ART samples. All participants with HIV were treated in the United States of America. Before DNA extraction, cryopreserved samples containing 1-10 million PBMC were thawed and washed. At the time of the earliest PBMC sample, participants with HIV were aged between roughly 20 and 60 years. Per participant, PBMC samples came from 1-4 timepoints prior to ART initiation and 2-8 timepoints following ART initiation, for a median of 7 samples. For every participant, serial HIV viral load, CD4+ T-cell count, ART history and demographic data were obtained. Using a Qiagen kit on a QIAcube, genomic DNA was extracted from unsorted PBMC, with samples processed in batches of 12. The immunoSEQ hsTCRB v3.0 assay was used at survey level resolution for TRB variable region sequencing. The targeted TRB sequencing depth was about 40,000-55,000 T-cell genomes per sample. Pooled TRB libraries were sequenced on an Illumina MiSeq with a v3 150-cycle kit. The original pipeline was this. Analysis of repertoires was carried out in R inside a reproducible Nextflow workflow spanning QC, data transformation and analysis. Custom analyses were implemented in LymphoSeq2, an R package for AIRR-Seq data exploration. A handful of samples that yielded fewer than 5000 total TRB sequences were excluded, so that more than 150 HIV repertoires were analyzed. Among the 188 retained HIV repertoires, about 57 were collected before ART initiation and 120 to 140 were collected after ART initiation. Repertoires were downsampled to 5000 TRB nucleotide sequences, and summary statistics were averaged over 100 downsampling iterations. The analysis kept only TRB sequences whose CDR3 regions were at least seven amino acids long. A Shannon entropy-derived clonality score and the Gini coefficient were used to measure diversity. Repertoire networks linked the top 5000 CDR3 amino acid sequences whenever two sequences differed by an edit distance of one. Antigen specificity groups and MHC restriction were predicted for TRB CDR3 amino acid sequences with GLIPH2. To flag known CMV, EBV, HIV or tissue antigen associations, CDR3 amino acid sequences were matched against VDJdb and McPAS-TCR. Pre-ART, post-ART and control groups were compared with Wilcoxon signed-rank tests and Holm-Bonferroni correction. TCRdb provides this immuneACCESS table in a form limited to in-frame rearrangements. Some clones are lacking; in checked studies, under half of them reflect an unresolved V gene, and why the rest are absent is not known. V, J and clone size are those of that table, while D and trimming were read from the DNA. The sample contains about 16,000 clones, around 74% of them found a single time. Together, the top ten hold 15% of the sample.

Its CDR3 holds 20 amino acids, cysteine through phenylalanine. CDR3 DNA is the only sequence kept; it has 60 bases, read in frame from the first base. V was cut back by 7 bases and J by 2 bases, leaving a gap of 27 bases between them. The germline V gene yields SNHLY for CDR1 and FYNNEI for CDR2. The source of this sequence is a woman in her fifties or sixties with HIV. Recombination joined TRBV2 with TRBJ1-6, with a weak D call of TRBD1 (6 bases match). The sequenced sample was unsorted PBMCs, obtained 2.5 years before starting antiretroviral therapy. The base sequence is TGTGCCAGCACCGAAGGGGACATTGTTAGGGGAATCGCCTATAATTCACCCCTCCACTTT. Its coded protein is CASTEGDIVRGIAYNSPLHF. With the rest looked up from the reference TRBV2 and TRBJ1-6 genes rather than sequenced, the full variable domain is EPEVTQTPSHQVTQMGQEVILRCVPISNHLYFYWYRQILGQKVEFLVSFYNNEISEKSEIFDDQFSVERPDGSNFTLKIRSTKLEDSAMYFCASTEGDIVRGIAYNSPLHFGNGTRLTVT.